This T cell receptor (beta chain) emerged from a study of blood T cells in healthy people across ages. Germline V gene lookup returns CDR1 SQVTM and CDR2 ANQGSEA. V lost 6 bases and J 2 bases, leaving 14 bases between the germline ends. The CDR3 length is 13 residues. Combining a sample-barcoded 5' primer with a J-beta primer mix, a second PCR ran for 7 to 11 cycles. Each cDNA molecule was tagged by a template-switch adaptor with 12 random nucleotides. From the 5' RACE reads, TCRdb called clonotypes with MiXCR, one entry per CDR3 protein. The sample shows 450,000 to 600,000 distinct CDR3 sequences, about 27% of them seen only once. Concerning this clonotype itself: Its specificity is unknown.

Whole-study results and caveats: Per-million-T-cell TCR beta diversity fell roughly linearly with age. Estimated diversity, derived from one million T cells, was regarded as an underestimate.

This sample was shared with a second study, whose subject was T cells of mothers and their children. That paper states: Six children, together with their three healthy Caucasian mothers, made up the donors.

The sample taken for sequencing was blood. V gene TRBV29-1 combines with J gene TRBJ2-7; tentative D call: TRBD1 (6 bases). This clonotype was obtained from a boy under 10 years old in good health. CDR3: CSVDTGTTYEQYF. The CDR3 DNA sequence: TGCAGCGTGGACACCGGGACAACCTACGAGCAGTACTTC.